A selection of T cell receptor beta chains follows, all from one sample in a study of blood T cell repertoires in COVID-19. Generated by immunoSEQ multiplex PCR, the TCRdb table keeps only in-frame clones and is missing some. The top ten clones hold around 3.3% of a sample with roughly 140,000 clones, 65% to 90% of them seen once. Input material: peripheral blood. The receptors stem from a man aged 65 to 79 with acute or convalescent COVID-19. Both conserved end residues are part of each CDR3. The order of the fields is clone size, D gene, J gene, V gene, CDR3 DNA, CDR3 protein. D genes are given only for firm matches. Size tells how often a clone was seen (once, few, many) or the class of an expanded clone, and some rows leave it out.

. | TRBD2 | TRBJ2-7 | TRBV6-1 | TGTGCCAGCAGTGAGGGGGGGACCCTCTACGAGCAGTACTTC | CASSEGGTLYEQYF
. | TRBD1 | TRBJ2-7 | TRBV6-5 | TGTGCCTCTAGGGTCTTCGGGACAGGGGACGAGCAGTACTTC | CASRVFGTGDEQYF
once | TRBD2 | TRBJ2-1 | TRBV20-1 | TGCAGTGCTAGTGATATTAGCGGGAGCTCCTACAATGAGCAGTTCTTC | CSASDISGSSYNEQFF
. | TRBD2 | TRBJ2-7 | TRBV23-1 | TGCGCCAGCAGTCAATCAATGTGTCCCAGCGGGAGGGACGGCGAGCAGTACTTC | CASSQSMCPSGRDGEQYF
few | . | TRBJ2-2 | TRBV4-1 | TGCGCCAGCAGCCAAGGGCGGGCCCGATATCCGAACACCGGGGAGCTGTTTTTT | CASSQGRARYPNTGELFF
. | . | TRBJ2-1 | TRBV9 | TGTGCCAGCAGCGTAGCAGCGGGTGAGCAGTTCTTC | CASSVAAGEQFF
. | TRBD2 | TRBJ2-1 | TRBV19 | TGTGCCAGTAGTATTACTAGCGGGAGCAACAATGAGCAGTTCTTC | CASSITSGSNNEQFF
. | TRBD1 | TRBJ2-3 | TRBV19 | TGTGCCAGTCAGGACAGGGGGATGACAGATACGCAGTATTTT | CASQDRGMTDTQYF
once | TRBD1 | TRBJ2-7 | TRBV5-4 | TGTGCCAGCGCATTGGGTGGATCGATACGACAGGGCCTCGGTGAGCAGTACTTC | CASALGGSIRQGLGEQYF
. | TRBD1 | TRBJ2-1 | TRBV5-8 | TGTGCCAGCAGCTTGGGTAGGGGGCTCGCCCTCTCCTACAATGAGCAGTTCTTC | CASSLGRGLALSYNEQFF
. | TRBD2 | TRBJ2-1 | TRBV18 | TGTGCCAGCTCATCTAGAGCGGGAGGGATCGGCGATGAGCAGTTCTTC | CASSSRAGGIGDEQFF
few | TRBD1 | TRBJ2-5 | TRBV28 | TGTGCCAGCAGTTTAAGGAACGTGCCGGGGGACAGGGATGGAGAGACCCAGTACTTC | CASSLRNVPGDRDGETQYF
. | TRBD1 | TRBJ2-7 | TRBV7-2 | TGTGCCAGCAGCTTCCAGACAGGGTCCTACGAGCAGTACTTC | CASSFQTGSYEQYF
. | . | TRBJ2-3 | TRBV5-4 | TGTGCCAGCAGCTTACGCGGGGACACAGATACGCAGTATTTT | CASSLRGDTDTQYF
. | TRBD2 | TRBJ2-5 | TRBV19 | TGTGCCAGTAGTACCCGACTAGCGGGAACGGGAGAGACCCAGTACTTC | CASSTRLAGTGETQYF
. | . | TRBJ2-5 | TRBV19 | TGTGCCAGTAGTTCCCAGGGTTCAGAGACCCAGTACTTC | CASSSQGSETQYF
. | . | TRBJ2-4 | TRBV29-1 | TGCAGCGTTGAACCCCCCTCGATGAGAAGCAAAAACATTCAGTACTTC | CSVEPPSMRSKNIQYF
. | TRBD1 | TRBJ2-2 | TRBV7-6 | TGTGCCAGCAGAGAGACAGGGTCCAACACCGGGGAGCTGTTTTTT | CASRETGSNTGELFF
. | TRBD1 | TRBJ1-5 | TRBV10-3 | TGTGCCATCAGTAGACAGGGGGATCAGCCCCAGCATTTT | CAISRQGDQPQHF
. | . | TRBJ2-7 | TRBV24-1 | TGTGCCACCAGTGATCCCTCCGGGAGCTCCTACGAGCAGTACTTC | CATSDPSGSSYEQYF
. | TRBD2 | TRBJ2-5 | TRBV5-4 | TGTGCCAGCAGCTTGAGCCTAGCGGGACTAGAGACCCAGTACTTC | CASSLSLAGLETQYF
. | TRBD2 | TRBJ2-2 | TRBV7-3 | TGTGCCAGTCGGCTAGCGGGAGGCACCGGGGAGCTGTTTTTT | CASRLAGGTGELFF
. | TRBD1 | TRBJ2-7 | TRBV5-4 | TGTGCCAGCAGCAACCGGGACAGGGCTTCCTACGAGCAGTACTTC | CASSNRDRASYEQYF
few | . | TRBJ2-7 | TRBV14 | TGTGCCAGCAGCCAGTTTGCGGGGGCTACCTACGAGCAGTACTTC | CASSQFAGATYEQYF
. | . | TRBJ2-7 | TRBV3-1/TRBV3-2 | TGTGCCAGCAGCCCCGACAGTAGTAACTATTACGAGCAGTACTTC | CASSPDSSNYYEQYF
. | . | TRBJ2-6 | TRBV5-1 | TGCGCCAGCAGCCCCCGACAGGCATCCTCTGGGGCCAACGTCCTGACTTTC | CASSPRQASSGANVLTF
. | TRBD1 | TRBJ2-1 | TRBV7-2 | TGTGCCAGCAGCTTGACAGGGGAAGCTGAGCAGTTCTTC | CASSLTGEAEQFF
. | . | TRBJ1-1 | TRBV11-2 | TGTGCCAGCAGCCTAAACGGGAACACTGAAGCTTTCTTT | CASSLNGNTEAFF
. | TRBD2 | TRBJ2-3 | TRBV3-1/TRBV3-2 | TGTGCCAGCAGCCAGAGCACCGGGCTAGCGGGAGCAGATACGCAGTATTTT | CASSQSTGLAGADTQYF
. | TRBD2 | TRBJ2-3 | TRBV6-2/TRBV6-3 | TGTGCCAGCAGTTACCCGGGACTAGCGGGGCCAGGGGATACGCAGTATTTT | CASSYPGLAGPGDTQYF
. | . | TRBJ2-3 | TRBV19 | TGTGCCAGTAGTATAGTGTCAGGGAACACAGATACGCAGTATTTT | CASSIVSGNTDTQYF
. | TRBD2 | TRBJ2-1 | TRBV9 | TGTGCCAGCAGCGTAGGCGGGGGAGAAAATGAGCAGTTCTTC | CASSVGGGENEQFF
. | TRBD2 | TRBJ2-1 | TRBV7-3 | TGTGCCAGCAGCTTAACTACTAGCGCACCACGTTACAATGAGCAGTTCTTC | CASSLTTSAPRYNEQFF
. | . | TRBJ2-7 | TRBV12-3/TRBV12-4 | TGTGCCAGCAGTTTAGCGCTGCGTAGCGAGCAGTACTTC | CASSLALRSEQYF
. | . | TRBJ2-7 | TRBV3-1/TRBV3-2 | TGTGCCAGCAGCCAAACTACGGGAGACTACGAGCAGTACTTC | CASSQTTGDYEQYF
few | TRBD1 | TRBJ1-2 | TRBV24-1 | TGTGCCACCAGTGATGGACAGGGGGCGCGGGGCTACACCTTC | CATSDGQGARGYTF
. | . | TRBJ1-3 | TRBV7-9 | TGTGCCAGCAGCTTAGGGAGCTCTGGAAACACCATATATTTT | CASSLGSSGNTIYF
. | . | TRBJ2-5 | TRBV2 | TGTGCCAGCAGTGAAGACTCCCAAGAGACCCAGTACTTC | CASSEDSQETQYF
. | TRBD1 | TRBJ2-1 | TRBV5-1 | TGCGCCAGCAACTCCAGGACAGGACCCCCCTCCTACAATGAGCAGTTCTTC | CASNSRTGPPSYNEQFF
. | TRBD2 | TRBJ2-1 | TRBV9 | TGTGCCAGCAGCGTAGGCGGAACTAGCGGGAGAGATGAGCAGTTCTTC | CASSVGGTSGRDEQFF
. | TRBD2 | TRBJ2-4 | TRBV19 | TGTGCCAGTAGTCCCGGGACTAGCGGGATTGGGGCCAAAAACATTCAGTACTTC | CASSPGTSGIGAKNIQYF
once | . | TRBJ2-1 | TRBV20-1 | TGCAGTGCTAGTGACCGCGTGACTAGAGCTGGGAATGAGCAGTTCTTC | CSASDRVTRAGNEQFF
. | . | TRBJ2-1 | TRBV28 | TGTGCCAGCAGTTCGAACCAGGGGAGCTCCTACAATGAGCAGTTCTTC | CASSSNQGSSYNEQFF
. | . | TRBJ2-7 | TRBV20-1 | TGCAGTGCCAACATCCACTACGAGCAGTACTTC | CSANIHYEQYF
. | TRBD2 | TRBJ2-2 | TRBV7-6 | TGTGCCAGCAGCTCTCCGACTAGCTCGAACACCGGGGAGCTGTTTTTT | CASSSPTSSNTGELFF
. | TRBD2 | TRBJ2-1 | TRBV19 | TGTGCCAGTAGTATAGGGGGGGGAGACAATGAGCAGTTCTTC | CASSIGGGDNEQFF
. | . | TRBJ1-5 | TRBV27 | TGTGCCAGCAGTTACTTGGGGGGTGGAGGTCAGCCCCAGCATTTT | CASSYLGGGGQPQHF
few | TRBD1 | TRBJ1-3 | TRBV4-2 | TGTGCCAGCAGCCAAGATTTACCGGGACAGGGGGGTAGAAACACCATATATTTT | CASSQDLPGQGGRNTIYF
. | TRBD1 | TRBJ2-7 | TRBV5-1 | TGCGCCAGCAGCACCTCCGGGACAGGGGGGTACGAGCAGTACTTC | CASSTSGTGGYEQYF
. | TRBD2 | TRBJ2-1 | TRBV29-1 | TGCAGCGTTGAGGGACTAGCGCCCCGTTGGTATGAGCAGTTCTTC | CSVEGLAPRWYEQFF
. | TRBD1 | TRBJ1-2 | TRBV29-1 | TGCAGCGTTCGGGAAGGGCAGGGGGCTGGAGGCTACACCTTC | CSVREGQGAGGYTF
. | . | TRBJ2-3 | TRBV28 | TGTGCCAGCAGTATCTCTAGCACAGATACGCAGTATTTT | CASSISSTDTQYF
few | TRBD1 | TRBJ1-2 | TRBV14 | TGTGCCAGCAGCCAGCTCAGGGGGCCTGGCTACACCTTC | CASSQLRGPGYTF
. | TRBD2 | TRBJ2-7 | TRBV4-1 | TGCGCCAGCAGCCCATACATAGCGGGAGGGCTTAAGGACGAGCAGTACTTC | CASSPYIAGGLKDEQYF
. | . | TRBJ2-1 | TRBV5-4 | TGTGCCAGCAGCCCCCAGTCCAGGACAGCAGCCCGAAATGAGCAGTTCTTC | CASSPQSRTAARNEQFF
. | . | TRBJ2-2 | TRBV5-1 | TGCGCCAGCAGCGCCGGGACTCCGAACACCGGGGAGCTGTTTTTT | CASSAGTPNTGELFF
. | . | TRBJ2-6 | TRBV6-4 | TGTGCCAGCAGTGAACAGGGCCCTGGGGCCAACGTCCTGACTTTC | CASSEQGPGANVLTF
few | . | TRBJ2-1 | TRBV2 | TGTGCCAGCCGGAGGAGCTCCTACAATGAGCAGTTCTTC | CASRRSSYNEQFF
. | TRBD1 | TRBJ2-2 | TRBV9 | TGTGCCAGCAGCGTTAGCCCCGGGACAGAGGGGGCCGGGGAGCTGTTTTTT | CASSVSPGTEGAGELFF